The 5 T cell receptor beta chains listed next were all sequenced from one sample in a study of T cells in Graves' hyperthyroidism and ophthalmopathy. The CDR3 regions of TCR beta were amplified from RNA transcripts. The HTBI primer set was used in a first-round RT-PCR of the TCR CDR3. TCRdb called the multiplex PCR reads again in MiXCR, with one record for every CDR3 protein. Of around 450,000 distinct CDR3 sequences in the sample, approximately 15% were seen once. The sequenced material came from blood. The source of these receptors is a woman between 18 and 30 years old with Graves' hyperthyroidism.

The chain has TRBV10-3 and TRBJ1-3; 7 bases map to TRBD1. This CDR3 is built from 16 residues. CDR1 and CDR2 from the germline V gene are ENHRY and SYGVKD. V dropped 1 base and J dropped 4; count of bases not matched to a gene: 7. This CDR3 is CAISEYGQASGNTIYF. The CDR3 DNA reads as TGTGCCATCAGTGAGTACGGACAGGCTTCGGGAAACACCATATATTTT.

This clonotype was counted many times. The rearrangement joins TRBV10-3 to TRBJ1-1, with D maybe TRBD1 (5 bases). The CDR3 has 12 residues. Between the trimmed V and J ends, which lost 2 bases and 7 bases, there was a span of 8 bases. Germline-derived CDR1 and CDR2 are ENHRY and SYGVKD. The chain's CDR3 is CAISEGRGEAFF. CDR3 in DNA: TGTGCCATCAGTGAGGGGAGGGGTGAAGCTTTCTTT.

V and J are TRBV30 and TRBJ2-3; D could derive from TRBD1 or TRBD2 (5 bases each). CDR3 length equals 14 residues. The V and J ends lost 2 bases and 2 bases respectively, with 11 bases between them. The germline V gene encodes CDR1 GTSNPN and CDR2 SVGIG (reference sequence). CDR3 sequence reads: CAWSPGRHTDTQYF. As DNA, the CDR3 is TGTGCCTGGAGTCCGGGACGCCACACAGATACGCAGTATTTT.

This rearrangement joins TRBV5-1 to TRBJ1-1, with D possibly TRBD1 on 5 matching bases. Trimming removed 0 bases from V and 9 bases from J, with 9 bases in between. The CDR3 contains 12 residues. Germline values: CDR1 SGHRS, CDR2 YFSETQ. The CDR3 sequence: CASSLAGAQAFF. The CDR3 nucleotides read TGCGCCAGCAGCTTGGCTGGGGCACAAGCTTTCTTT.

In this sample, this clonotype turned up a few times. The chain links TRBV29-1 to TRBJ1-4; 10 bases line up with TRBD1. The CDR3 runs 13 residues. In germline, CDR1 is SQVTM, CDR2 ANQGSEA. The ends lost 4 bases at V and 6 bases at J; junction bases unmatched: 2. The CDR3 DNA is TGCAGCGTTGGGGACAGGGGACATGAAAAACTGTTTTTT. Translating gives CSVGDRGHEKLFF.